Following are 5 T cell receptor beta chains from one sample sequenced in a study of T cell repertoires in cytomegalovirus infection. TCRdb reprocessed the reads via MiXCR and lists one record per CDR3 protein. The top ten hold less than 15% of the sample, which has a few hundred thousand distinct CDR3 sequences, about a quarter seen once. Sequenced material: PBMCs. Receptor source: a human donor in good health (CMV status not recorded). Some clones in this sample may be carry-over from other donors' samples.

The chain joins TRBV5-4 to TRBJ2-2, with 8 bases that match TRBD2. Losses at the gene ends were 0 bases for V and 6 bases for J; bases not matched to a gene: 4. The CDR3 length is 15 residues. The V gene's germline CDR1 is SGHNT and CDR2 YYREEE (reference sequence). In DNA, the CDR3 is TGTGCCAGCAGCTTGGATAGTAGCGGGGCCGGGGAGCTGTTTTTT. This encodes CASSLDSSGAGELFF.

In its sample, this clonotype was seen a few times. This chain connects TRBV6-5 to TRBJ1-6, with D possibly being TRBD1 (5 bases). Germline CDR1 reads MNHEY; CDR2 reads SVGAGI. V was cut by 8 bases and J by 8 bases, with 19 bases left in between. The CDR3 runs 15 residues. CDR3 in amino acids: CASRRTGTRDSPLHF. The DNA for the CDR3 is TGTGCCAGCCGCCGGACGGGGACGAGGGATTCACCCCTCCACTTT.

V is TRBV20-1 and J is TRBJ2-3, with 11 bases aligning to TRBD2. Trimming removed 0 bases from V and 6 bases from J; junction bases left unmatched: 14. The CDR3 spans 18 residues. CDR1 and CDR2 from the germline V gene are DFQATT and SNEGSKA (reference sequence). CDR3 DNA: TGCAGTGCTAGAGATTGGGCCACGATGGGACTAGCGGTGGATACGCAGTATTTT. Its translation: CSARDWATMGLAVDTQYF.

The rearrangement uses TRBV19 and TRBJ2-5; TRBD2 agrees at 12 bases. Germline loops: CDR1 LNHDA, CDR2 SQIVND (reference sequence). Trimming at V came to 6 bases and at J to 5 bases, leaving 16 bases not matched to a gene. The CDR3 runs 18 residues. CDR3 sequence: CASSRLAGEGKLSETQYF. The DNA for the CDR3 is TGTGCCAGTAGCAGACTAGCGGGAGAGGGGAAGTTATCGGAGACCCAGTACTTC.

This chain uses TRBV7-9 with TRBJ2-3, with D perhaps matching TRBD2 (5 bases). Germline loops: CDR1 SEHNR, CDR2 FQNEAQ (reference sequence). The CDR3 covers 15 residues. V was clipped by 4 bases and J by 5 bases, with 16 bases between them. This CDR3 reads CASSSVWLEGDTQYF. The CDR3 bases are TGTGCCAGCAGCTCCGTCTGGCTAGAGGGAGATACGCAGTATTTT.